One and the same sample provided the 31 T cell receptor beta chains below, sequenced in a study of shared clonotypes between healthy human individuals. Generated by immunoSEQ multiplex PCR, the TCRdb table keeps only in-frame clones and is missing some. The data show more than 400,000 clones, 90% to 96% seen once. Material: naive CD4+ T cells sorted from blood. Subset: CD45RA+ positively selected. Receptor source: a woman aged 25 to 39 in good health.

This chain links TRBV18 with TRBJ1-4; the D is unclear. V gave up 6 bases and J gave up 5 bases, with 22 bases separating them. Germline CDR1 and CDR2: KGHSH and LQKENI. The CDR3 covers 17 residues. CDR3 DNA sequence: TGTGCCAGCTCCCCTGTCGCCGTGACGGGGATAAATGAAAAACTGTTTTTT. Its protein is CASSPVAVTGINEKLFF. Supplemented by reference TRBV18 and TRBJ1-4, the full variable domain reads NAGVMQNPRHLVRRRGQEARLRCSPMKGHSHVYWYRQLPEEGLKFMVYLQKENIIDESGMPKERFSAEFPKEGPSILRIQQVVRGDSAAYFCASSPVAVTGINEKLFFGSGTQLSVL.

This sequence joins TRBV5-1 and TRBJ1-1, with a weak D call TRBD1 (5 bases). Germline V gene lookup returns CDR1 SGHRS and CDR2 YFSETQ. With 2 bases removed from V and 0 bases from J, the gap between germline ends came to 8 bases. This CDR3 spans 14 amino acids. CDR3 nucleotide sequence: TGCGCCAGCAGCTTAACGGGGGTGAACACTGAAGCTTTCTTT. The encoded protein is CASSLTGVNTEAFF.

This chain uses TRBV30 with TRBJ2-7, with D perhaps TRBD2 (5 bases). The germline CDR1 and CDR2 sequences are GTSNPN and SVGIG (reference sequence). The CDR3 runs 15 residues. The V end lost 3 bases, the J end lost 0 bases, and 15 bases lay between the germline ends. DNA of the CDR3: TGTGCCTGGAGAAGGTGGGCGGGTCCCTCCTACGAGCAGTACTTC. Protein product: CAWRRWAGPSYEQYF.

This CDR3 is CASTRQGATYEQYF. DNA for the CDR3: TGTGCCAGCACGCGACAGGGGGCCACCTACGAGCAGTACTTC. The chain links TRBV2 to TRBJ2-7; 10 nucleotides align to TRBD1. V lost 7 bases to trimming and J lost 2 bases; unmatched junction nucleotides: 5. This CDR3 has 14 residues. CDR1 and CDR2 (germline): SNHLY, FYNNEI. Using reference TRBV2 and TRBJ2-7 for the parts outside the CDR3, the full variable domain is EPEVTQTPSHQVTQMGQEVILRCVPISNHLYFYWYRQILGQKVEFLVSFYNNEISEKSEIFDDQFSVERPDGSNFTLKIRSTKLEDSAMYFCASTRQGATYEQYFGPGTRLTVT.

CDR3 residues: CASSFDAGTESYEQYF. CDR3 in DNA: TGTGCCAGCAGCTTTGACGCCGGGACTGAGTCCTACGAGCAGTACTTC. The chain joins TRBV11-2 to TRBJ2-5; TRBD2 is a possible D gene (6 bases). The last part of the DNA fits TRBJ2-7 better; the J call may be wrong. This CDR3 region has 16 residues. Germline CDR1 reads SGHAT; CDR2 reads FQNNGV.

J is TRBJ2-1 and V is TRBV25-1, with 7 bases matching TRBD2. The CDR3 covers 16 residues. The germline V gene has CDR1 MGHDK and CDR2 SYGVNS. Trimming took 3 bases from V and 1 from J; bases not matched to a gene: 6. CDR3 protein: CASSDQIAGSYNEQFF. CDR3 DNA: TGTGCCAGCAGTGACCAGATAGCGGGTTCCTACAATGAGCAGTTCTTC.

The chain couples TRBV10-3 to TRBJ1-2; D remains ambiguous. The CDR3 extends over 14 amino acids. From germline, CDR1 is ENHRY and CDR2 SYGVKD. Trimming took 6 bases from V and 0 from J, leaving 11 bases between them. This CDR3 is CAIRGREANYGYTF. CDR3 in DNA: TGTGCCATCAGAGGACGGGAAGCTAACTATGGCTACACCTTC.

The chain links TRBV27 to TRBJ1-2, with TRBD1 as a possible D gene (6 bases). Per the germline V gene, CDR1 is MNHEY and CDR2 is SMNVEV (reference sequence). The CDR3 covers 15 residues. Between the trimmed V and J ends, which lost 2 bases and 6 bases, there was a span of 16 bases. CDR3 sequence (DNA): TGTGCCAGCAGTTTAAAGCCAGGGGCAGGGAATGGCTACACCTTC. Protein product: CASSLKPGAGNGYTF.

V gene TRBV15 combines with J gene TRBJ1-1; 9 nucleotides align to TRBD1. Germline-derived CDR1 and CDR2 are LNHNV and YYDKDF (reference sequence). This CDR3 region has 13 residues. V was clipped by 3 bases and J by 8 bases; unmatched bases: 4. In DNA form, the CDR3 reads TGTGCCACCAGCAGGGGGACAGGGCCCGAAGCTTTCTTT. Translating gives CATSRGTGPEAFF.

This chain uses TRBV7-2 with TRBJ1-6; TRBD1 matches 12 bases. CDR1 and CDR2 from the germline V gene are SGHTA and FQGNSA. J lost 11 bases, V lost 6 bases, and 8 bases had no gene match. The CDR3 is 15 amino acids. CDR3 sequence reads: CASSPKGQGATPLHF. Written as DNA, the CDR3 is TGTGCCAGCAGTCCTAAGGGACAGGGGGCAACACCCCTCCACTTT.

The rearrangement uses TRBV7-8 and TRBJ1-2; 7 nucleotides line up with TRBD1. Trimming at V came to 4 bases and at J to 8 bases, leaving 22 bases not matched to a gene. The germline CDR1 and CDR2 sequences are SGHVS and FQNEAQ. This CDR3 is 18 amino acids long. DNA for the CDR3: TGTGCCAGCAGCTCAGTCAAGCGACAGGGTCCCCTTCGGGGAGGCTACACCTTC. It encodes CASSSVKRQGPLRGGYTF.

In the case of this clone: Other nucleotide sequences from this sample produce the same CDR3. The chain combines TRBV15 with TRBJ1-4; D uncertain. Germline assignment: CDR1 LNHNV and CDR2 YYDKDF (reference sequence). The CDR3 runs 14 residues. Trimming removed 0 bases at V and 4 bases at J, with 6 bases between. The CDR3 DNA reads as TGTGCCACCAGCAGAGACAGAAATAATGAAAAACTGTTTTTT. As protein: CATSRDRNNEKLFF.

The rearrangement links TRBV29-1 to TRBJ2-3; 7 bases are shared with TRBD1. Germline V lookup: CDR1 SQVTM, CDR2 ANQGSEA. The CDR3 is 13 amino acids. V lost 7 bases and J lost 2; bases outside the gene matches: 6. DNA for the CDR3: TGCAGCGGGATAGGGGGCAACACAGATACGCAGTATTTT. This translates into CSGIGGNTDTQYF.

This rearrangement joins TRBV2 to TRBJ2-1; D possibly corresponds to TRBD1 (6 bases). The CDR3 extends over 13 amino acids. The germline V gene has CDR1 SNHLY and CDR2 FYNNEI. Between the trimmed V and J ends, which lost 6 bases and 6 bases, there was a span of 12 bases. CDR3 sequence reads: CASSPQGINEQFF. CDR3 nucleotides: TGTGCCAGCAGCCCACAGGGTATCAATGAGCAGTTCTTC.

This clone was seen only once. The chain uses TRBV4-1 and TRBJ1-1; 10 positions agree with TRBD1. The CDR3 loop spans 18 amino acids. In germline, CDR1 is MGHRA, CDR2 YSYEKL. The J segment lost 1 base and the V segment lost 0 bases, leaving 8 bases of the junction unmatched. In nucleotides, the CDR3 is TGCGCCAGCAGCCAAGATGGCCGGGACAGGGGCCAGAACACTGAAGCTTTCTTT. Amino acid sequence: CASSQDGRDRGQNTEAFF.

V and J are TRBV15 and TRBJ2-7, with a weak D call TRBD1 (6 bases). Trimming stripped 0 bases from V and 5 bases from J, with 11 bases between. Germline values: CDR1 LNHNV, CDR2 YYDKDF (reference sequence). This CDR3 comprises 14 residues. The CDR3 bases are TGTGCCACCAGCAGAGATCCCCGACAGGACGAGCAGTACTTC. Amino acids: CATSRDPRQDEQYF.

The CDR3 reads CATSRGESTDTQYF. Here the CDR3 DNA reads TGTGCCACCAGCAGAGGGGAAAGCACAGATACGCAGTATTTT. V is TRBV15 and J is TRBJ2-3, with no clear D. The CDR3 is 14 residues long. CDR1 LNHNV and CDR2 YYDKDF come from the germline V gene (reference sequence). Trimming left V 1 base short and J 0 bases short, with 5 bases between.

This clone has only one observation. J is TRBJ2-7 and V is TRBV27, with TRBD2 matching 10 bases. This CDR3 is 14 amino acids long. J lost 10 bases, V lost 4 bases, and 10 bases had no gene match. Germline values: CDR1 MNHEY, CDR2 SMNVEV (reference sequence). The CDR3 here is CASSSRRAGGIQYF. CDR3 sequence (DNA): TGTGCCAGCAGTTCCCGGAGAGCGGGAGGGATACAGTACTTC.

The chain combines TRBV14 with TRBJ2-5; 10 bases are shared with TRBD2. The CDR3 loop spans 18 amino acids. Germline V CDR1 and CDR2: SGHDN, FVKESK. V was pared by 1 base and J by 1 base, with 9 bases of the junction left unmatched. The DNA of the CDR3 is TGTGCCAGCAGCCAAGCCCAGCCTAGCGGGAGCGCCCAAGAGACCCAGTACTTC. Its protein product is CASSQAQPSGSAQETQYF. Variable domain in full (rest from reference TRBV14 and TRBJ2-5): EAGVTQFPSHSVIEKGQTVTLRCDPISGHDNLYWYRRVMGKEIKFLLHFVKESKQDESGMPNNRFLAERTGGTYSTLKVQPAELEDSGVYFCASSQAQPSGSAQETQYFGPGTRLLVL.

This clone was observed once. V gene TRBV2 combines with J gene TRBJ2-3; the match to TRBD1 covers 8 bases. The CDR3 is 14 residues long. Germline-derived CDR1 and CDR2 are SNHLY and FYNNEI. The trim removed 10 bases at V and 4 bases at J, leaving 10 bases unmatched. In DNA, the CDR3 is TGTGCCACCATGGACAGGGTATTACCAGATACGCAGTATTTT. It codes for CATMDRVLPDTQYF.

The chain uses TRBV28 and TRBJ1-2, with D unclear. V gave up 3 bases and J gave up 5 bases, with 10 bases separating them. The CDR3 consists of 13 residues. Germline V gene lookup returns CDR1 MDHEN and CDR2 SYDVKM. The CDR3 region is CASSFERSYGYTF. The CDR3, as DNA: TGTGCCAGCAGTTTTGAAAGGTCGTATGGCTACACCTTC.

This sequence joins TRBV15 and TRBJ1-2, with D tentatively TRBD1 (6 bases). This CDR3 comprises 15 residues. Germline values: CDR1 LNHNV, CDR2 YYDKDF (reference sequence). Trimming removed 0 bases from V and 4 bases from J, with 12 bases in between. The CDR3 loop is CATSREGGPLYGYTF. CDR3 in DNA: TGTGCCACCAGCAGAGAGGGGGGCCCCCTCTATGGCTACACCTTC.

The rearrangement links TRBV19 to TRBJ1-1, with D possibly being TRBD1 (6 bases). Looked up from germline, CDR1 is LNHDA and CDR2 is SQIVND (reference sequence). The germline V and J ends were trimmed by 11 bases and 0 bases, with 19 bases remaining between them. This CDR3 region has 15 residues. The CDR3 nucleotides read TGTGCCGTCCATCGAGGGACAACCCTGAACACTGAAGCTTTCTTT. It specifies CAVHRGTTLNTEAFF. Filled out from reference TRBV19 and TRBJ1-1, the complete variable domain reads DGGITQSPKYLFRKEGQNVTLSCEQNLNHDAMYWYRQDPGQGLRLIYYSQIVNDFQKGDIAEGYSVSREKKESFPLTVTSAQKNPTAFYLCAVHRGTTLNTEAFFGQGTRLTVV.

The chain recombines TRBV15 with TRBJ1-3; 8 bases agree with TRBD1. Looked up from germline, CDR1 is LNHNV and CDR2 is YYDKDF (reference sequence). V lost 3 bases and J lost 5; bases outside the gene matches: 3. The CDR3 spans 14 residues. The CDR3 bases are TGTGCCACCAGCAGGGACAGGGTTAGAAACACCATATATTTT. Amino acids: CATSRDRVRNTIYF.

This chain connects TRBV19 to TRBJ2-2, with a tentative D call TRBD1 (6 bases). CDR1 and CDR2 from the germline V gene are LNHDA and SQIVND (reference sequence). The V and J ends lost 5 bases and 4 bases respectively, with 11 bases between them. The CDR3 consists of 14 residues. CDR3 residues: CASSPVTGTGELFF. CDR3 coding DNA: TGTGCCAGTAGTCCCGTGACAGGCACCGGGGAGCTGTTTTTT.

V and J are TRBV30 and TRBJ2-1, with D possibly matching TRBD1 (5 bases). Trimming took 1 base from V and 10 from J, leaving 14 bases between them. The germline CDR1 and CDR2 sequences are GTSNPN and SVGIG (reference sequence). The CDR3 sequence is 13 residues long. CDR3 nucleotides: TGTGCCTGGAGTGATTCTCGTAGGACAGAGCAGTTCTTC. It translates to CAWSDSRRTEQFF.

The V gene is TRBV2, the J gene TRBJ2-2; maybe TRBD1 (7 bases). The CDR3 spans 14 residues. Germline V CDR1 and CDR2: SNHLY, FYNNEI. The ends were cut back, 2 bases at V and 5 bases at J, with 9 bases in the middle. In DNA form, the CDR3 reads TGTGCCAGCAGTGAACAGGGGGGAACCGGGGAGCTGTTTTTT. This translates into CASSEQGGTGELFF.

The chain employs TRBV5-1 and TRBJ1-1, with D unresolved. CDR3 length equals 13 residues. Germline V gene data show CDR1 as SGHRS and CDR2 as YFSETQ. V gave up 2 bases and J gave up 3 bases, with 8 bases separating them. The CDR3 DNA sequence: TGCGCCAGCAGCTTAGGGAAGGACACTGAAGCTTTCTTT. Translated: CASSLGKDTEAFF. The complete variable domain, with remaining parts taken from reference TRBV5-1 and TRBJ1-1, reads KAGVTQTPRYLIKTRGQQVTLSCSPISGHRSVSWYQQTPGQGLQFLFEYFSETQRNKGNFPGRFSGRQFSNSRSEMNVSTLELGDSALYLCASSLGKDTEAFFGQGTRLTVV.

The CDR3 bases are TGTGCCAGCAGAAACACCAGGGGGGGTAACTATGGCTACACCTTC. It is translated as CASRNTRGGNYGYTF. The V and J genes are TRBV27 and TRBJ1-2; 7 positions agree with TRBD1. Germline V lookup: CDR1 MNHEY, CDR2 SMNVEV (reference sequence). This CDR3 is 15 amino acids long. V was clipped by 6 bases and J by 1 base; unmatched bases: 8.

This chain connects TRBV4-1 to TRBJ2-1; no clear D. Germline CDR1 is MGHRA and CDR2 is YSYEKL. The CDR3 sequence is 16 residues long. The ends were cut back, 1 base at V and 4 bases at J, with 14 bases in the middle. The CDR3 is CASSQVRERRYNEQFF. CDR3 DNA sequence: TGCGCCAGCAGCCAAGTAAGAGAGCGCCGATACAATGAGCAGTTCTTC.

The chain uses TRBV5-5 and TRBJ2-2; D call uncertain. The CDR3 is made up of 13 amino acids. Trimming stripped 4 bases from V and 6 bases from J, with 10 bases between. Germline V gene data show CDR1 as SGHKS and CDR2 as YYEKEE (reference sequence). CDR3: CASSAASAGELFF. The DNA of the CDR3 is TGTGCCAGCAGCGCCGCCAGCGCCGGGGAGCTGTTTTTT.